The clone carrying this T cell receptor (beta chain) was detected many times. Its antigen is not identified. This sample stems from a study of neurological immune-mediated disorders. Study-level points and caveats: In HTLV-1-associated myelopathy, TCR clonal expansion was greatest, whereas multiple sclerosis had the least, falling below healthy controls. The absence of shared CDR3 amino acid sequences among expanded clones across subjects suggests private repertoires in all groups.

V trimming: 4 bases; J trimming: 3 bases; junction bases outside the gene matches: 2. This CDR3 is built from 14 residues. Germline CDR1 and CDR2: MGHRA and YSYEKL. The authors produced cDNA by 5'RACE using 10-nucleotide random UMIs. Over 190 million TCR-beta sequences, together covering 15-18 subjects, were produced by every individual sequencing run that was carried out. TCRdb called the 5' RACE reads again in MiXCR, with one record for every CDR3 protein. The table shows 50,000 or so distinct CDR3 sequences, with 10% to 13% occurring only once. The receptor was isolated from a woman aged 40 to 55 with HTLV-1-associated myelopathy (HAM/TSP). The chain joins TRBV4-1 to TRBJ1-4; 7 bases map to TRBD1. The sequenced sample was PBMCs. CDR3 sequence (DNA): TGCGCCAGCAGCCCCGGGACAGCTAATGAAAAACTGTTTTTT. Its protein is CASSPGTANEKLFF.